These 18 T cell receptor delta chains originate from one sample sequenced in a study of gamma-delta chains in newborns, infants, children. TCRdb re-analyzed the reads via CATT. Seen here are about 9,200 delta-chain clones, about 22% observed once, and the top ten hold 4% to 5.5%. The specimen sequenced was blood. The source of these receptors is a child who was a newborn, infant or young child, either healthy, febrile or measles-vaccinated (not recorded which).

By its share, this clone is medium-sized. This chain connects TRDV2 to TRDJ1; 10 bases line up with TRDD3. The CDR3 extends over 16 amino acids. CDR1 is GEAIGNYY and CDR2 is EKD in the germline V gene. The V and J ends lost 2 bases and 5 bases, in that order; junction bases with no gene match: 10. CDR3 DNA: TGTGCCTGTGACATGGTGGGGGATACCCTCGAGGATAAACTCATCTTT. Residues: CACDMVGDTLEDKLIF.

Only a few counts were recorded for this clone. This chain connects TRDV2 to TRDJ1; TRDD3 matches at 10 bases. Per the germline V gene, CDR1 is GEAIGNYY and CDR2 is EKD. The CDR3 has 15 residues. The V and J ends lost 3 bases and 3 bases, in that order; junction bases with no gene match: 6. CDR3 coding DNA: TGTGCCTGTGACTACTGGGGGATCGCCCCCGATAAACTCATCTTT. This translates into CACDYWGIAPDKLIF.

This chain connects TRDV1 to TRDJ1; maybe TRDD3 (7 bases). CDR1 and CDR2 (germline): TSWWSYY, QGS. V was pared by 3 bases and J by 0 bases, with 29 bases between. This CDR3 is 21 amino acids long. This CDR3 is CALGEPSARLTGDPYTDKLIF. As DNA, the CDR3 is TGTGCTCTTGGGGAGCCTTCCGCCAGGCTTACTGGGGACCCTTACACCGATAAACTCATCTTT.

As concerns this clone: Sequence at one end of the junction differs from germline and may be a read error. The chain joins TRDV2 to TRDJ3, with TRDD3 matching 13 bases. The CDR3 has 19 amino acids. Germline CDR1 reads GEAIGNYY; CDR2 reads EKD. This CDR3 reads CAFDVLGDTSSWDTRKMFF. The CDR3 coding sequence is TGTGCCTTCGACGTACTGGGGGATACGAGTTCCTGGGACACCCGAAAGATGTTTTTC.

V is TRDV2 and J is TRDJ1; 8 nucleotides align to TRDD3. Per the germline V gene, CDR1 is GEAIGNYY and CDR2 is EKD. V was clipped by 3 bases and J by 0 bases; unmatched bases: 14. The length of the CDR3 is 18 residues. The CDR3 loop is CACDYILGAEPYTDKLIF. CDR3 bases: TGTGCCTGTGACTATATACTGGGGGCGGAACCGTACACCGATAAACTCATCTTT.

With regard to this clone: A much larger clone differs from this one at a single base, so this may be a read error. The rearrangement joins TRDV2 to TRDJ1, with TRDD3 matching 8 bases. This CDR3 is 18 amino acids long. The V and J ends lost 0 bases and 1 base, in that order; junction bases with no gene match: 12. Germline V lookup: CDR1 GEAIGNYY, CDR2 EKD. CDR3 sequence reads: CACDTGGGGSRFTDKLIF. Here the CDR3 DNA reads TGTGCCTGTGACACCGGAGGTGGGGGATCCAGATTCACCGATAAACTCATCTTT.

This chain links TRDV2 with TRDJ1; no clear D gene. Germline loops: CDR1 GEAIGNYY, CDR2 EKD. This CDR3 contains 18 residues. Deletions cut 5 bases from V and 1 base from J, with 25 bases between. The CDR3: CACVSMSGFFTATDKLIF. CDR3 nucleotide sequence: TGTGCCTGTGTCTCCATGTCTGGTTTTTTCACAGCCACCGATAAACTCATCTTT.

The rearrangement links TRDV2 to TRDJ3; the match to TRDD3 covers 9 bases. This CDR3 is 17 amino acids long. CDR1 GEAIGNYY and CDR2 EKD come from the germline V gene. V dropped 0 bases and J dropped 7; count of bases not matched to a gene: 6. The CDR3 DNA follows: TGTGCCTGTGACACCGTTCTGGGGGATGCCGACACCCGACAGATGTTTTTC. Its protein product is CACDTVLGDADTRQMFF.

This chain joins TRDV2 and TRDJ1; 10 bases align to TRDD3. J lost 2 bases, V lost 0 bases, and 11 bases had no gene match. Germline lookup yields CDR1 GEAIGNYY and CDR2 EKD. The CDR3 is 18 amino acids. CDR3 in DNA: TGTGCCTGTGACACCGTTGCGAGTGGGGGATACCCAACCGATAAACTCATCTTT. As protein: CACDTVASGGYPTDKLIF.

V is TRDV2 and J is TRDJ1, with a possible D match to TRDD3 (5 bases). The CDR3 spans 21 residues. The germline V gene encodes CDR1 GEAIGNYY and CDR2 EKD. The germline V and J ends were trimmed by 1 base and 0 bases, with 29 bases remaining between them. The CDR3 loop is CACDTMSPRVAGGVYTDKLIF. The CDR3 DNA reads as TGTGCCTGTGACACGATGAGTCCCCGCGTAGCCGGGGGGGTGTACACCGATAAACTCATCTTT.

Only a few counts were recorded for this clone. This sequence joins TRDV2 and TRDJ1; 11 nucleotides match TRDD3. There are 19 residues in the CDR3. Germline CDR1 is GEAIGNYY and CDR2 is EKD. The ends lost 1 base at V and 1 base at J; junction bases unmatched: 13. The CDR3 sequence is CACDTLQMGDTPGTDKLIF. The DNA for the CDR3 is TGTGCCTGTGACACACTTCAGATGGGGGATACGCCAGGCACCGATAAACTCATCTTT.

This clone has more than one count but fewer than ten. It may be a read error: a sequence one base away is much more abundant. The chain employs TRDV2 and TRDJ1; D remains unclear. Germline CDR1 reads GEAIGNYY; CDR2 reads EKD. CDR3 length: 15 residues. The germline V and J ends were trimmed by 3 bases and 0 bases, with 13 bases remaining between them. The CDR3 nucleotides are TGTGCCTGTGACGGTCTGAGGAGATACACCGATAAACTCATCTTT. Protein: CACDGLRRYTDKLIF.

Turning to this clone: The junction shows a germline mismatch at one end, possibly a read error. The chain recombines TRDV2 with TRDJ3, with D tentatively TRDD3 (5 bases). The CDR3 runs to 20 residues. Looked up from germline, CDR1 is GEAIGNYY and CDR2 is EKD. DNA for the CDR3: TGTGCCTGTGACCCGGTGGGGAAAGAGGGGAGCTCCTGGGACACCCGACCGATGTTTTTC. It yields the protein CACDPVGKEGSSWDTRPMFF.

This rearrangement joins TRDV2 to TRDJ1; TRDD3 agrees at 7 bases. CDR1 is GEAIGNYY, CDR2 EKD, per germline. V was clipped by 1 base and J by 1 base; unmatched bases: 8. The CDR3 is 16 amino acids. The CDR3 DNA is TGTGCCTGTGACACACTGGGGTCGGGGCGCACCGATAAACTCATCTTT. This codes for CACDTLGSGRTDKLIF.

The chain joins TRDV2 to TRDJ1; TRDD3 matches at 10 bases. Losses at the gene ends were 3 bases for V and 12 bases for J; bases not matched to a gene: 27. The germline V gene has CDR1 GEAIGNYY and CDR2 EKD. This CDR3 is built from 19 residues. The CDR3 region is CACDPGGGDTRGATDNIIF. CDR3 nucleotides: TGTGCCTGTGACCCCGGGGGGGGGGATACGCGGGGAGCGACCGATAATATCATCTTT.

To note about this clone: An end of the junction does not agree with germline; a read error may underlie this. The V gene is TRDV1, the J gene TRDJ2; 13 nucleotides line up with TRDD3. The CDR3 spans 23 residues. Germline V gene data show CDR1 as TSWWSYY and CDR2 as QGS. CDR3 DNA sequence: TGTGCTCTTGGGGAAGACGACTACGTCCTTCACTGGGGGATACGTCTGGTTGCAGCAAAACTCTTCTTT. It yields the protein CALGEDDYVLHWGIRLVAAKLFF.

By share of the sample, this clone is medium-sized. The gene calls are TRDV2 and TRDJ1, with D perhaps matching TRDD3 (6 bases). The CDR3 contains 15 residues. Germline V gene lookup returns CDR1 GEAIGNYY and CDR2 EKD. V was clipped by 3 bases and J by 7 bases, with 20 bases between them. Here the CDR3 reads CACDYTSTGTGKLIF. The CDR3 nucleotides read TGTGCCTGTGACTACACCTCTACTGGGACGGGTAAACTCATCTTT.

In the case of this clone: A read error may be the cause here, since a much bigger clone is one base away. The CDR3 DNA follows: TGTGCCTGTGACTCAAATTTCCCAGGGAGGGATACCCTTTACACCGATAAACTCACCTTT. This codes for CACDSNFPGRDTLYTDKLTF. The chain recombines TRDV2 with TRDJ1; 7 bases agree with TRDD3. The CDR3 length is 20 residues. Germline-derived CDR1 and CDR2 are GEAIGNYY and EKD.